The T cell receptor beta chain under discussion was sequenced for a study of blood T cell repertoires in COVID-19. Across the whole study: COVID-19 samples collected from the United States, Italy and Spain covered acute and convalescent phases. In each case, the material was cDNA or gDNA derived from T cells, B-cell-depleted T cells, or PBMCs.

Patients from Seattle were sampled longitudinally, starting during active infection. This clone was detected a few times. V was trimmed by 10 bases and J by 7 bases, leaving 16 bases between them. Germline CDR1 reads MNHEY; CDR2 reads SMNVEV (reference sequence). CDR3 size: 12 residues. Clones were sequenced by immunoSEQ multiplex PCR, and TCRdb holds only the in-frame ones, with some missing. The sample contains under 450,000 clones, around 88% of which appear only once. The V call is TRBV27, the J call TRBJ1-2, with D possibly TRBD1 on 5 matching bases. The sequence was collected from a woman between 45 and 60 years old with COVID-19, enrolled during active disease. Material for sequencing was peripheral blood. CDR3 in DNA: TGTGCCACGGGGGGTGATCGCGTTGGCTACACCTTC. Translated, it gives CATGGDRVGYTF.